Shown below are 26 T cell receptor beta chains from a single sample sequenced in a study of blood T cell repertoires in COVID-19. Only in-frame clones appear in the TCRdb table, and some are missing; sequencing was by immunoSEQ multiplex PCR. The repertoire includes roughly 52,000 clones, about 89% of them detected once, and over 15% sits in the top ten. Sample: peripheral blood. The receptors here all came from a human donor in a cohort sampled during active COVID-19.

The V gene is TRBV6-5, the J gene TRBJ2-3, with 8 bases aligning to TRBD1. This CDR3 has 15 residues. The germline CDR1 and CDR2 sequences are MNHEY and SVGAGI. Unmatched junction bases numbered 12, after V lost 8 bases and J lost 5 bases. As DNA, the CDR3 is TGTGCCAGCCAAAAACCGGACAGGGTGGGAGATACGCAGTATTTT. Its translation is CASQKPDRVGDTQYF.

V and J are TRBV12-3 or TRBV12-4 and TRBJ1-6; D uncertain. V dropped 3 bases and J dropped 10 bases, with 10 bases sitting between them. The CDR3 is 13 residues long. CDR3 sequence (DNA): TGTGCCAGCAGTTTGAGTTCGTCATCACCCCTCCACTTT. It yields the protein CASSLSSSSPLHF.

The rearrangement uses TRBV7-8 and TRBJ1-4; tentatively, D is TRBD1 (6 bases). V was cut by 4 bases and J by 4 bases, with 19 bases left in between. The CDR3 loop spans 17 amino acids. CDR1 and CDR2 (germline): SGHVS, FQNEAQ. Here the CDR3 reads CASSSVLGGLGNEKLFF. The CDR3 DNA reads TGTGCCAGCAGCTCCGTGCTGGGGGGGCTCGGTAATGAAAAACTGTTTTTT.

CDR3 loop: CASSYQRGGVREQYF. As DNA, the CDR3 is TGTGCCAGCAGTTACCAGCGGGGGGGGGTGAGGGAGCAGTACTTC. This chain joins TRBV6-5 and TRBJ2-7, with 10 nucleotides matching TRBD2. V was clipped by 2 bases and J by 7 bases; unmatched bases: 8. The CDR3 covers 15 residues. In germline, CDR1 is MNHEY, CDR2 SVGAGI.

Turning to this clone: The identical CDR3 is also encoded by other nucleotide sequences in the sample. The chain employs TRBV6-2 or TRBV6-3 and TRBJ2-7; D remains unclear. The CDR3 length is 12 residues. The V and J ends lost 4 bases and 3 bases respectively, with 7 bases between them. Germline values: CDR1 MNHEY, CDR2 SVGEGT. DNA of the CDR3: TGTGCCAGCAGTTCCCCTCTCTACGAGCAGTACTTC. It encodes CASSSPLYEQYF.

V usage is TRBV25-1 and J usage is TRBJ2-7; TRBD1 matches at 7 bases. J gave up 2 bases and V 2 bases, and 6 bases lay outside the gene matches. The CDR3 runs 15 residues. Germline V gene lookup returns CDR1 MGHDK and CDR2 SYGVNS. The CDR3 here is CASSEGTAWPYEQYF. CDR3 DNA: TGTGCCAGCAGTGAAGGGACAGCTTGGCCCTACGAGCAGTACTTC.

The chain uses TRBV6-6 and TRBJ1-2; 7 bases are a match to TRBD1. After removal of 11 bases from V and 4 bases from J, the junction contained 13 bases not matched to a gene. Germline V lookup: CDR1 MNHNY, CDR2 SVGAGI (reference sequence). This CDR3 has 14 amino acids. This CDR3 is CAAKGGLNGYGYTF. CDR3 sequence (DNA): TGTGCCGCCAAAGGGGGCCTTAATGGCTATGGCTACACCTTC.

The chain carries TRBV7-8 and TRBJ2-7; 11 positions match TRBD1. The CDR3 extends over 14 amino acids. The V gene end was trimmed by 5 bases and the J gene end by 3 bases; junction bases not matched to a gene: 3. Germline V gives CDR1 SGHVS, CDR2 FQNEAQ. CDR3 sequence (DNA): TGTGCCAGCAGCATGGGACAGGGGGGCTACGAGCAGTACTTC. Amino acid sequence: CASSMGQGGYEQYF. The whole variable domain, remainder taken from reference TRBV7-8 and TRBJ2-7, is GAGVSQSPRYKVAKRGQDVALRCDPISGHVSLFWYQQALGQGPEFLTYFQNEAQLDKSGLPSDRFFAERPEGSVSTLKIQRTQQEDSAVYLCASSMGQGGYEQYFGPGTRLTVT.

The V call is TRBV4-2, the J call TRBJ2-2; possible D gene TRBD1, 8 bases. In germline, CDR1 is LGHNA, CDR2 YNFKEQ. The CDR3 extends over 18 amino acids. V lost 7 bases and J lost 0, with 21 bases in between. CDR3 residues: CASTILQGGIANTGELFF. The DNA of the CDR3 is TGTGCCAGCACCATCTTACAGGGGGGGATCGCGAACACCGGGGAGCTGTTTTTT.

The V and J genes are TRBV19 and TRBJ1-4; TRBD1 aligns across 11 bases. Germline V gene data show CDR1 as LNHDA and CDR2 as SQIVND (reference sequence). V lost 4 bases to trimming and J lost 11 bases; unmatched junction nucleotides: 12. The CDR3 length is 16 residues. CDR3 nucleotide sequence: TGTGCCAGTAGTACCCCCGGGACAGGGGGACCTGGGAAACTGTTTTTT. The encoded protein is CASSTPGTGGPGKLFF.

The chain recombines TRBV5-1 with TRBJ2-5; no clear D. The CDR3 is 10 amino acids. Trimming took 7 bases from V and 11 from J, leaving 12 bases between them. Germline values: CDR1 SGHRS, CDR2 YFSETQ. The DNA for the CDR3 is TGCGCCAGCTCGGGTGAGGTTCAGTACTTC. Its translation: CASSGEVQYF.

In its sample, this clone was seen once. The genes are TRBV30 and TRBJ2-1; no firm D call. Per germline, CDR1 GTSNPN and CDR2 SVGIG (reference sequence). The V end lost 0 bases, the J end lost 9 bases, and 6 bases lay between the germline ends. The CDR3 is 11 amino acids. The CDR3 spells CAWSVYFEQFF. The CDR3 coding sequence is TGTGCCTGGAGTGTATACTTTGAGCAGTTCTTC.

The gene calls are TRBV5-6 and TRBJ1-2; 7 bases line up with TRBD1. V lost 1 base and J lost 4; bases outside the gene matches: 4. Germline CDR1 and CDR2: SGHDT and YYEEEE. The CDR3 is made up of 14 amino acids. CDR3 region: CASSLTGERYGYTF. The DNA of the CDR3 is TGTGCCAGCAGCTTGACAGGGGAGCGCTATGGCTACACCTTC.

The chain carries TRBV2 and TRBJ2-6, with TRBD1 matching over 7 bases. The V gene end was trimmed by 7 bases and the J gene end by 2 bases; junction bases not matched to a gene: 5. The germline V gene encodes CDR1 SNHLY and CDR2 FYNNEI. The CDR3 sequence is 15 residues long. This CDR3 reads CASKTGSAGANVLTF. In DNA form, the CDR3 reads TGTGCCAGCAAGACAGGGTCGGCTGGGGCCAACGTCCTGACTTTC.

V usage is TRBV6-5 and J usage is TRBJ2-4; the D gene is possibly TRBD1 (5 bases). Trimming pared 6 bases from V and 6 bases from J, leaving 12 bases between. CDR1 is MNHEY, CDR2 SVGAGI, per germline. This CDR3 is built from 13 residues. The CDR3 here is CASRQAVSNIQYF. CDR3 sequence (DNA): TGTGCCAGCAGACAGGCGGTCTCAAACATTCAGTACTTC.

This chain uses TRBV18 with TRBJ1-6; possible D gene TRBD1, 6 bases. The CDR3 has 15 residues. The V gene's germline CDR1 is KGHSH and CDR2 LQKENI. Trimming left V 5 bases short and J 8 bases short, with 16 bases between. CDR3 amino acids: CASSARGPTDSPLHF. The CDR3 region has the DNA TGTGCCAGCTCAGCCAGGGGCCCTACGGATTCACCCCTCCACTTT.

Here the CDR3 DNA reads TGTGCCAGTAGTATAGCTGTCCGAGAGACCCAGTACTTC. The encoded protein is CASSIAVRETQYF. This chain uses TRBV19 with TRBJ2-5; D unresolved. Per germline, CDR1 LNHDA and CDR2 SQIVND (reference sequence). V dropped 1 base and J dropped 4 bases, with 7 bases sitting between them. The length of the CDR3 is 13 residues.

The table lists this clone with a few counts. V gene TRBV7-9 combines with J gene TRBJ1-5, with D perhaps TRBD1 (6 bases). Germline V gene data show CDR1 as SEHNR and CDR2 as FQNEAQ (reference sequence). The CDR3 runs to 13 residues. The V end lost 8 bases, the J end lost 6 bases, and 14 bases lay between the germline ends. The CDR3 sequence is CASAGGVGQPQHF. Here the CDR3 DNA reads TGTGCCAGCGCTGGGGGCGTGGGTCAGCCCCAGCATTTT.

The CDR3, as DNA: TGTGCCAGCTCACCAACTATCGGGAATTCACCCCTCCACTTT. Translation: CASSPTIGNSPLHF. V usage is TRBV18 and J usage is TRBJ1-6; no definite D call. Deletions cut 2 bases from V and 7 bases from J, with 9 bases between. Germline loops: CDR1 KGHSH, CDR2 LQKENI. CDR3 length: 14 amino acids. Full variable domain (outside the CDR3, taken from reference TRBV18 and TRBJ1-6): NAGVMQNPRHLVRRRGQEARLRCSPMKGHSHVYWYRQLPEEGLKFMVYLQKENIIDESGMPKERFSAEFPKEGPSILRIQQVVRGDSAAYFCASSPTIGNSPLHFGNGTRLTVT.

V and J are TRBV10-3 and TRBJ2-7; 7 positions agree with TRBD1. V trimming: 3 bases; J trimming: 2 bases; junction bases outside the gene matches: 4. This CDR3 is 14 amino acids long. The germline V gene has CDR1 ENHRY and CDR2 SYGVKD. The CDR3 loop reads CAISDPTGPYEQYF. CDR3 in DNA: TGTGCCATCAGTGACCCGACAGGGCCCTACGAGCAGTACTTC.

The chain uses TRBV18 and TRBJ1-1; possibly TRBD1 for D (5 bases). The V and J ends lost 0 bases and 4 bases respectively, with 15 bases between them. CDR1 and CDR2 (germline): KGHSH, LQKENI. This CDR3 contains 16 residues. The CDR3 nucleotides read TGTGCCAGCTCACCACCGAGAGGAACAGGTGGCACTGAAGCTTTCTTT. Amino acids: CASSPPRGTGGTEAFF.

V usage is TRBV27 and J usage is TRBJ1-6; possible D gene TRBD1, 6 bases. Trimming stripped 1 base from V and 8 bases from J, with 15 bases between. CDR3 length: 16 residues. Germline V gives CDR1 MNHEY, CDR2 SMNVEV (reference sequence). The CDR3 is CASSLWRNRVDSPLHF. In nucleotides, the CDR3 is TGTGCCAGCAGTTTATGGCGAAACAGGGTTGATTCACCCCTCCACTTT.

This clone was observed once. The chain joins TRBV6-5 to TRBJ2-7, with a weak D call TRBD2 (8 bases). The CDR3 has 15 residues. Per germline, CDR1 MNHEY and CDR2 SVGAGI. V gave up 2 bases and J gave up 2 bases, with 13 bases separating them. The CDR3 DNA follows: TGTGCCAGCAGTTACAGCGGGGGACAGACCTACGAGCAGTACTTC. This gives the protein CASSYSGGQTYEQYF.

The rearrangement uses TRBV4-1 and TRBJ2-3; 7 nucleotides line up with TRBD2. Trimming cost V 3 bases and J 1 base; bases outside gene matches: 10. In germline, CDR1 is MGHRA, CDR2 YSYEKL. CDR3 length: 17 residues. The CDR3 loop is CASSHPGLPVGTDTQYF. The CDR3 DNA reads TGCGCCAGCAGCCACCCGGGACTACCTGTCGGCACAGATACGCAGTATTTT.

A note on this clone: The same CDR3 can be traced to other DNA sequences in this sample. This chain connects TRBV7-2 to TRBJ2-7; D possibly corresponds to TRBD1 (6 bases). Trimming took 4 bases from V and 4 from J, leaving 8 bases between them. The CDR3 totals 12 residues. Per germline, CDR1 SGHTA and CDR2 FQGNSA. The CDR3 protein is CASSSQGYEQYF. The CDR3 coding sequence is TGTGCCAGCAGCTCACAGGGTTACGAGCAGTACTTC.

CDR3 coding DNA: TGCGCCAGCAGCTTGGGCACTAGCGGGGTCTACAATGAGCAGTTCTTC. This codes for CASSLGTSGVYNEQFF. This rearrangement joins TRBV5-1 to TRBJ2-1; 10 bases map to TRBD2. V was pared by 0 bases and J by 3 bases, with 3 bases of the junction left unmatched. The CDR3 totals 16 residues. CDR1 and CDR2 from the germline V gene are SGHRS and YFSETQ.